The 3 T cell receptor beta chains reported below all come from one sample, sequenced in a study of cytomegalovirus exposure and HLA in healthy donors. With 60 Vbeta and 13 Jbeta primers, the PCR was carried out. Measured with immunoSEQ multiplex PCR; TCRdb has only the in-frame clones, and not every one. This table holds approximately 150,000 clones, approximately 80% found once. The sequencing input was PBMCs. These receptors were collected from a man aged 18 to 30 in good health and CMV-seropositive.

As regards this clone: The junction departs from the called germline gene at one end, perhaps through a read error. V and J are TRBV6-5 and TRBJ2-7, with TRBD2 matching over 7 bases. This CDR3 has 14 amino acids. The germline gives CDR1 MNHEY, CDR2 SVGAGI. The CDR3 loop is CAGSPLGEGYEQYF. The CDR3 coding sequence is TGTGCCGGCAGTCCCCTGGGGGAGGGGTACGAGCAGTACTTC.

This chain links TRBV9 with TRBJ2-5; a possible D gene is TRBD1 (5 bases). Germline V gives CDR1 SGDLS, CDR2 YYNGEE. Trimming stripped 0 bases from V and 4 bases from J, with 13 bases between. The CDR3 loop spans 15 amino acids. The CDR3 DNA reads as TGTGCCAGCAGCGTAGAGGCAGGGTGGGGAGAGACCCAGTACTTC. This codes for CASSVEAGWGETQYF. Supplemented by reference TRBV9 and TRBJ2-5, the full variable domain reads DSGVTQTPKHLITATGQRVTLRCSPRSGDLSVYWYQQSLDQGLQFLIQYYNGEERAKGNILERFSAQQFPDLHSELNLSSLELGDSALYFCASSVEAGWGETQYFGPGTRLLVL.

The chain is built from TRBV11-2 and TRBJ2-7, with TRBD2 matching 12 bases. The CDR3 has 17 residues. Losses at the gene ends were 4 bases for V and 0 bases for J; bases not matched to a gene: 7. CDR1 and CDR2 from the germline V gene are SGHAT and FQNNGV. The CDR3 nucleotides are TGTGCCAGCAGCTCCGGACTAGCGGGAACGAGCTCCTACGAGCAGTACTTC. Translation gives CASSSGLAGTSSYEQYF.